The 14 T cell receptor beta chains in this list originate from one sample, sequenced in a study of cytomegalovirus exposure and HLA in healthy donors. Researchers ran the PCR with 60 Vbeta and 13 Jbeta primers. Clones were sequenced by immunoSEQ multiplex PCR, and TCRdb holds only the in-frame ones, with some missing. Of about 160,000 clones detected, 70% to 90% appear once; the ten largest clones hold under 2%. Sequenced: PBMCs. These receptors were obtained from a woman aged 18-29 years in good health and CMV-seronegative.

The chain carries TRBV11-3 and TRBJ1-6, with TRBD1 identical over 8 bases. The V gene end was trimmed by 5 bases and the J gene end by 13 bases; junction bases not matched to a gene: 10. Germline values: CDR1 SGHNT, CDR2 YENEEA. This CDR3 is built from 14 residues. CDR3 region: CASSGTGGLVPLHF. CDR3 DNA sequence: TGTGCCAGCAGCGGGACAGGTGGTTTGGTTCCCCTCCACTTT.

The V call is TRBV4-2, the J call TRBJ1-6; possible D gene TRBD1, 6 bases. In germline, CDR1 is LGHNA, CDR2 YNFKEQ. The ends were cut back, 2 bases at V and 10 bases at J, with 9 bases in the middle. This CDR3 has 13 residues. CDR3 sequence: CASSQNRESPLHF. The CDR3 DNA reads as TGTGCCAGCAGCCAAAACAGGGAGTCACCCCTCCACTTT.

This chain links TRBV28 with TRBJ1-2; TRBD1 might be the D (5 bases). The germline V and J ends were trimmed by 3 bases and 8 bases, with 13 bases remaining between them. The CDR3 length is 13 residues. CDR1 is MDHEN, CDR2 SYDVKM, per germline. The CDR3 here is CASSFPQGEGYTF. The CDR3 region has the DNA TGTGCCAGCAGTTTCCCCCAGGGTGAGGGCTACACCTTC.

The chain couples TRBV7-2 to TRBJ2-7; maybe TRBD2 (6 bases). The CDR3 contains 14 residues. V was pared by 5 bases and J by 4 bases, with 15 bases between. Germline CDR1 reads SGHTA; CDR2 reads FQGNSA. CDR3 sequence: CASSPDYRGYEQYF. The CDR3 DNA follows: TGTGCCAGCAGCCCGGACTACCGGGGGTACGAGCAGTACTTC.

The chain carries TRBV30 and TRBJ1-2, with D uncertain. CDR3 length: 14 residues. The V end was cut by 4 bases, the J end by 4 bases, with 16 bases between. Germline V CDR1 and CDR2: GTSNPN, SVGIG (reference sequence). DNA for the CDR3: TGTGCCTGGACGGCAGGAGGGCTCGTCTATGGCTACACCTTC. Protein sequence: CAWTAGGLVYGYTF.

J is TRBJ2-7 and V is TRBV4-1; 8 bases are a match to TRBD2. From germline, CDR1 is MGHRA and CDR2 YSYEKL. CDR3 length equals 17 residues. V shed 4 bases and J 6 bases; nucleotides not matched to a gene: 17. The CDR3 spells CASSLGLAQGIGREQYF. The CDR3 DNA is TGCGCCAGCAGCCTCGGACTAGCCCAGGGCATAGGTCGCGAGCAGTACTTC.

The chain joins TRBV28 to TRBJ2-7; 8 nucleotides line up with TRBD2. Trimming removed 5 bases from V and 2 bases from J; junction bases left unmatched: 8. The length of the CDR3 is 15 residues. The V gene's germline CDR1 is MDHEN and CDR2 SYDVKM. The CDR3 sequence: CASSPRGAPTYEQYF. The CDR3 DNA reads TGTGCCAGCAGTCCGCGGGGGGCCCCAACCTACGAGCAGTACTTC.

This clone was detected once. This chain connects TRBV7-2 to TRBJ2-7, with D maybe TRBD2 (6 bases). The CDR3 extends over 14 amino acids. The germline CDR1 and CDR2 sequences are SGHTA and FQGNSA. V gave up 4 bases and J gave up 5 bases, with 15 bases separating them. The CDR3 DNA follows: TGTGCCAGCAGCTGGAGGGGTGGAGGGGACGAGCAGTACTTC. It is translated as CASSWRGGGDEQYF.

This clone was observed once. The V and J genes are TRBV5-1 and TRBJ1-5; D not certain. The germline V gene has CDR1 SGHRS and CDR2 YFSETQ. With 2 bases removed from V and 0 bases from J, the gap between germline ends came to 9 bases. This CDR3 is 15 amino acids long. The CDR3 bases are TGCGCCAGCAGCTTCGAACCAGGTAGCAATCAGCCCCAGCATTTT. Translated: CASSFEPGSNQPQHF.

V gene TRBV14 combines with J gene TRBJ2-7; 9 bases are a match to TRBD1. Germline assignment: CDR1 SGHDN and CDR2 FVKESK. This CDR3 has 18 amino acids. Losses at the gene ends were 3 bases for V and 3 bases for J; bases not matched to a gene: 15. The CDR3 bases are TGTGCCAGCAGCCACCTGCGGGTAACCGGGACAGGGTTCTACGAGCAGTACTTC. Encoded protein: CASSHLRVTGTGFYEQYF.

Here the CDR3 DNA reads TGCGCCAGCAGCCTCACTCCGGGACAGGGCGGTTCACCCCTCCACTTT. It translates to CASSLTPGQGGSPLHF. V gene TRBV5-1 combines with J gene TRBJ1-6, with 9 nucleotides matching TRBD1. The CDR3 is 16 amino acids. Trimming at V came to 4 bases and at J to 9 bases, leaving 11 bases not matched to a gene. Germline CDR1 SGHRS, CDR2 YFSETQ.

J is TRBJ1-5 and V is TRBV21-1. TRBV21-1 is labeled a pseudogene. The CDR3 runs 17 residues. The CDR3 DNA reads as TGTGCCAGCAGCAAAAGGCGTACGGGGGTAGGCAATCAGCCCCAGCATTTT. Translating gives CASSKRRTGVGNQPQHF.

A single count supports this clone. The rearrangement joins TRBV11-2 to TRBJ1-4, with D unclear. V lost 5 bases, J lost 8 bases, and 12 bases lay in between. The CDR3 runs 13 residues. Germline V gene lookup returns CDR1 SGHAT and CDR2 FQNNGV. The CDR3: CASSPPGPEKLFF. In DNA, the CDR3 is TGTGCCAGCAGCCCCCCAGGTCCCGAAAAACTGTTTTTT.

V and J are TRBV7-2 and TRBJ1-1, with a tentative D call TRBD1 (5 bases). The germline V gene encodes CDR1 SGHTA and CDR2 FQGNSA. Trimming cost V 5 bases and J 6 bases, with 13 bases left between them. This CDR3 spans 13 amino acids. The CDR3, as DNA: TGTGCCAGCAGCCTCTGGACAATACCTGAAGCTTTCTTT. Protein: CASSLWTIPEAFF.